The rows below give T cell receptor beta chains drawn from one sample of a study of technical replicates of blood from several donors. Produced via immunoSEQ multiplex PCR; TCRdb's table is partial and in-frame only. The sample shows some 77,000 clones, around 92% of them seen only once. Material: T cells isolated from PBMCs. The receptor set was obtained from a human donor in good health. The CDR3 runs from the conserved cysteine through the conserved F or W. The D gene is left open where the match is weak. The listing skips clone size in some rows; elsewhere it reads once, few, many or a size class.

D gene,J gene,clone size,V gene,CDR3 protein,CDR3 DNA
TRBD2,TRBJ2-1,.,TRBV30,CAWAHLAGGYNEQFF,TGTGCCTGGGCCCATCTCGCGGGAGGGTACAATGAGCAGTTCTTC
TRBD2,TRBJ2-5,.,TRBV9,CASSPRAGGIQETQYF,TGTGCCAGCAGCCCTCGAGCGGGGGGGATTCAAGAGACCCAGTACTTC
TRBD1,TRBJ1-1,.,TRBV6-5,CASSFRRQGVTAFF,TGTGCCAGCAGTTTTAGGCGGCAGGGGGTCACGGCTTTCTTT
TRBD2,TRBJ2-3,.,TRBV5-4,CASSWGSGSLDTQYF,TGTGCCAGCAGCTGGGGTAGCGGGAGCCTGGATACGCAGTATTTT
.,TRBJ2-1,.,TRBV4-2,CASSQEGISNNEQFF,TGTGCCAGCAGCCAAGAAGGTATTAGCAACAATGAGCAGTTCTTC
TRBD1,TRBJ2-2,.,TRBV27,CASSKQGAWTGELFF,TGTGCCAGCAGTAAACAGGGGGCATGGACCGGGGAGCTGTTTTTT
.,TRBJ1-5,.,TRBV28,CASNKLGRINQPQHF,TGTGCCAGCAACAAGCTGGGCAGGATCAACCAGCCCCAGCATTTT
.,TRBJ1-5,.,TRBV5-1,CASSLDGNQPQHF,TGCGCCAGCAGCTTGGACGGGAATCAGCCCCAGCATTTT
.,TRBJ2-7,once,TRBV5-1,CASSLGLAISYEQYF,TGCGCCAGCAGCTTGGGGCTAGCGATCTCCTACGAGCAGTACTTC
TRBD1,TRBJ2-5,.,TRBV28,CASSRRGRETQYF,TGTGCCAGCAGCCGCAGGGGGCGGGAGACCCAGTACTTC
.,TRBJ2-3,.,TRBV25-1,CASSEEWPRGDTQYF,TGTGCCAGCAGTGAAGAGTGGCCACGAGGGGATACGCAGTATTTT
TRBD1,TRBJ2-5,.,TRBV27,CASTMTGTGQQTQYF,TGTGCCAGCACCATGACCGGGACAGGGCAACAGACCCAGTACTTC
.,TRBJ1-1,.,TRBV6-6,CASSLMYTEAFF,TGTGCCAGCAGTTTAATGTACACTGAAGCTTTCTTT
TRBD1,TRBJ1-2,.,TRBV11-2,CASSSRATGGLTYGYTF,TGTGCCAGCAGCTCCCGAGCGACAGGGGGCCTCACCTATGGCTACACCTTC
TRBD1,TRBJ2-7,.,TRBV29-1,CSYRGAYEQYF,TGCAGCTACAGGGGCGCCTACGAGCAGTACTTC
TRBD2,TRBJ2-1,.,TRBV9,CASSVGGGSSYNEQFF,TGTGCCAGCAGCGTAGGAGGCGGGAGCTCCTACAATGAGCAGTTCTTC
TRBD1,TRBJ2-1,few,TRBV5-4,CASSLLGQGGNEQFF,TGTGCCAGCAGCTTGTTGGGACAGGGAGGCAATGAGCAGTTCTTC
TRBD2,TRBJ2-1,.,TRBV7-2,CASSSQTGRPNNEQFF,TGTGCCAGCAGCTCCCAGACCGGGAGGCCGAACAATGAGCAGTTCTTC
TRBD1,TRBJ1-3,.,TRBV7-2,CASSPQPDRSSGNTIYF,TGTGCCAGCAGCCCTCAGCCGGACAGGAGCTCTGGAAACACCATATATTTT
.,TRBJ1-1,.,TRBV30,CAWSVWGGNTEAFF,TGTGCCTGGAGTGTATGGGGGGGGAACACTGAAGCTTTCTTT
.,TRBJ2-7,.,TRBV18,CASSPPQVVPGSEQYF,TGTGCCAGCTCACCACCTCAGGTCGTTCCGGGATCCGAGCAGTACTTC
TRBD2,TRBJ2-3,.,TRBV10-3,CAISEPGGPTDTQYF,TGTGCCATCAGTGAGCCGGGAGGGCCAACAGATACGCAGTATTTT
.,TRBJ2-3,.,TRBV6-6,CASRGAAGSTDTQYF,TGTGCCAGCAGGGGGGCAGCGGGAAGCACAGATACGCAGTATTTT
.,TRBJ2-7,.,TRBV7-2,CASSFVGGYEQYF,TGTGCCAGCAGCTTCGTCGGGGGCTACGAGCAGTACTTC
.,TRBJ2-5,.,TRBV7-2,CASSLVALGAETQYF,TGTGCCAGCAGCTTAGTCGCCCTGGGGGCGGAGACCCAGTACTTC
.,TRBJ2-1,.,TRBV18,CASSPPGGRYNEQFF,TGTGCCAGCTCACCACCGGGAGGTAGATACAATGAGCAGTTCTTC
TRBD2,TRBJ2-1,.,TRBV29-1,CSVVAGGGGEQFF,TGCAGCGTTGTGGCGGGAGGAGGAGGTGAGCAGTTCTTC
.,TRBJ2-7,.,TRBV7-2,CASSLNRDYEQYF,TGTGCCAGCAGCTTAAACAGGGACTACGAGCAGTACTTC
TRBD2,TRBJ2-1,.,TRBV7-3,CASSLKGLAGGAYNEQFF,TGTGCCAGCAGCTTAAAAGGACTAGCGGGAGGGGCCTACAATGAGCAGTTCTTC
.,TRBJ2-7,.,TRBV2,CASSVRAGASSYEQYF,TGTGCCAGCAGTGTGAGGGCAGGCGCTAGCTCCTACGAGCAGTACTTC
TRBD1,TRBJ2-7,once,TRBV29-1,CSVEIMGTGVYEQYF,TGCAGCGTTGAAATTATGGGGACAGGGGTCTACGAGCAGTACTTC
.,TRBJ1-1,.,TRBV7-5,CATHRGGFEAFF,TGTGCCACCCACAGGGGGGGGTTTGAAGCTTTCTTT
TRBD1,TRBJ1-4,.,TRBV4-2,CASSQPTGGRTNEKLFF,TGTGCCAGCAGCCAGCCGACAGGGGGCAGGACTAATGAAAAACTGTTTTTT
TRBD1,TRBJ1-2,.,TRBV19,CASSSTGEHYGYTF,TGTGCCAGTAGTTCGACAGGGGAGCACTATGGCTACACCTTC
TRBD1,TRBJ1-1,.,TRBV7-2,CASSPRVPRGATEAFF,TGTGCCAGCAGCCCCAGGGTCCCCAGGGGGGCCACTGAAGCTTTCTTT
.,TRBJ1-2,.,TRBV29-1,CSVEGSRTHGGYTF,TGCAGCGTTGAAGGTAGTCGAACCCACGGGGGCTACACCTTC
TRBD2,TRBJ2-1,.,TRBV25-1,CASNSVAGAYNEQFF,TGTGCCAGCAATTCCGTAGCGGGAGCTTACAATGAGCAGTTCTTC
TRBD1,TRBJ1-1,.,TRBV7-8,CASSLRGRGKTNTEAFF,TGTGCCAGCAGCCTCAGGGGGCGCGGTAAAACGAACACTGAAGCTTTCTTT
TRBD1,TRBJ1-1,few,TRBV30,CAFSTGVEAFF,TGTGCCTTCTCTACAGGGGTAGAAGCTTTCTTT
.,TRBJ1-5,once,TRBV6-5,CASSYGGKGQPQHF,TGTGCCAGCAGTTACGGGGGGAAGGGTCAGCCCCAGCATTTT
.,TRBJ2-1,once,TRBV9,CASSPSGQISYNEQFF,TGTGCCAGCAGCCCTAGCGGACAGATTTCCTACAATGAGCAGTTCTTC
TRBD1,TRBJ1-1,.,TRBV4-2,CASSQELGGQGAEAFF,TGTGCCAGCAGCCAAGAATTGGGAGGACAGGGGGCTGAAGCTTTCTTT
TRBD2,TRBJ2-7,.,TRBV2,CASRASSGNYEQYF,TGTGCCAGCAGGGCCTCTAGCGGGAACTACGAGCAGTACTTC
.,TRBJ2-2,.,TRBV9,CASSPSRGVTNTGELFF,TGTGCCAGCAGCCCATCCAGGGGGGTAACGAACACCGGGGAGCTGTTTTTT
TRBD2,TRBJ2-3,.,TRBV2,CASSETSGSTDTQYF,TGTGCCAGCAGCGAAACTAGCGGTAGCACAGATACGCAGTATTTT
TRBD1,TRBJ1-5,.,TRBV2,CASRGDRGRMEPQHF,TGTGCCAGCAGAGGGGACAGGGGGCGGATGGAGCCCCAGCATTTT
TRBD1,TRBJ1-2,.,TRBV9,CASSQADRGIYGYTF,TGTGCCAGCAGCCAAGCCGACAGGGGGATCTATGGCTACACCTTC
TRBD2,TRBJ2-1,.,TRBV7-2,CASSFVSAGAAGEQFF,TGTGCCAGCAGCTTCGTCTCAGCGGGGGCGGCGGGTGAGCAGTTCTTC
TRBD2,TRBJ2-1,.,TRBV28,CASKWTSGSYNEQFF,TGTGCCAGCAAATGGACTAGCGGGAGCTACAATGAGCAGTTCTTC
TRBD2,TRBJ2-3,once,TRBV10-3,CAVLSGVTDTQYF,TGTGCCGTTCTGAGCGGGGTGACAGATACGCAGTATTTT
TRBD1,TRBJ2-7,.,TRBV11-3,CASSSRTGTYEQYF,TGTGCCAGCAGCTCCCGGACAGGGACCTACGAGCAGTACTTC
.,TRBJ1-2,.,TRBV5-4,CASSWGHVERDYGYTF,TGTGCCAGCAGCTGGGGACACGTAGAACGGGACTATGGCTACACCTTC
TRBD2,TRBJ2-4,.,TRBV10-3,CAISESQREGVLAKNIQYF,TGTGCCATCAGTGAGTCACAGCGGGAGGGCGTCCTAGCCAAAAACATTCAGTACTTC
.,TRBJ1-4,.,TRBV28,CASSFPVTGSTEKLFF,TGTGCCAGCAGTTTCCCTGTGACGGGAAGCACTGAAAAACTGTTTTTT
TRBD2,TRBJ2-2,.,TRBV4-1,CASSQVTSGGRELFF,TGCGCCAGCAGCCAAGTTACTTCGGGAGGCCGGGAGCTGTTTTTT